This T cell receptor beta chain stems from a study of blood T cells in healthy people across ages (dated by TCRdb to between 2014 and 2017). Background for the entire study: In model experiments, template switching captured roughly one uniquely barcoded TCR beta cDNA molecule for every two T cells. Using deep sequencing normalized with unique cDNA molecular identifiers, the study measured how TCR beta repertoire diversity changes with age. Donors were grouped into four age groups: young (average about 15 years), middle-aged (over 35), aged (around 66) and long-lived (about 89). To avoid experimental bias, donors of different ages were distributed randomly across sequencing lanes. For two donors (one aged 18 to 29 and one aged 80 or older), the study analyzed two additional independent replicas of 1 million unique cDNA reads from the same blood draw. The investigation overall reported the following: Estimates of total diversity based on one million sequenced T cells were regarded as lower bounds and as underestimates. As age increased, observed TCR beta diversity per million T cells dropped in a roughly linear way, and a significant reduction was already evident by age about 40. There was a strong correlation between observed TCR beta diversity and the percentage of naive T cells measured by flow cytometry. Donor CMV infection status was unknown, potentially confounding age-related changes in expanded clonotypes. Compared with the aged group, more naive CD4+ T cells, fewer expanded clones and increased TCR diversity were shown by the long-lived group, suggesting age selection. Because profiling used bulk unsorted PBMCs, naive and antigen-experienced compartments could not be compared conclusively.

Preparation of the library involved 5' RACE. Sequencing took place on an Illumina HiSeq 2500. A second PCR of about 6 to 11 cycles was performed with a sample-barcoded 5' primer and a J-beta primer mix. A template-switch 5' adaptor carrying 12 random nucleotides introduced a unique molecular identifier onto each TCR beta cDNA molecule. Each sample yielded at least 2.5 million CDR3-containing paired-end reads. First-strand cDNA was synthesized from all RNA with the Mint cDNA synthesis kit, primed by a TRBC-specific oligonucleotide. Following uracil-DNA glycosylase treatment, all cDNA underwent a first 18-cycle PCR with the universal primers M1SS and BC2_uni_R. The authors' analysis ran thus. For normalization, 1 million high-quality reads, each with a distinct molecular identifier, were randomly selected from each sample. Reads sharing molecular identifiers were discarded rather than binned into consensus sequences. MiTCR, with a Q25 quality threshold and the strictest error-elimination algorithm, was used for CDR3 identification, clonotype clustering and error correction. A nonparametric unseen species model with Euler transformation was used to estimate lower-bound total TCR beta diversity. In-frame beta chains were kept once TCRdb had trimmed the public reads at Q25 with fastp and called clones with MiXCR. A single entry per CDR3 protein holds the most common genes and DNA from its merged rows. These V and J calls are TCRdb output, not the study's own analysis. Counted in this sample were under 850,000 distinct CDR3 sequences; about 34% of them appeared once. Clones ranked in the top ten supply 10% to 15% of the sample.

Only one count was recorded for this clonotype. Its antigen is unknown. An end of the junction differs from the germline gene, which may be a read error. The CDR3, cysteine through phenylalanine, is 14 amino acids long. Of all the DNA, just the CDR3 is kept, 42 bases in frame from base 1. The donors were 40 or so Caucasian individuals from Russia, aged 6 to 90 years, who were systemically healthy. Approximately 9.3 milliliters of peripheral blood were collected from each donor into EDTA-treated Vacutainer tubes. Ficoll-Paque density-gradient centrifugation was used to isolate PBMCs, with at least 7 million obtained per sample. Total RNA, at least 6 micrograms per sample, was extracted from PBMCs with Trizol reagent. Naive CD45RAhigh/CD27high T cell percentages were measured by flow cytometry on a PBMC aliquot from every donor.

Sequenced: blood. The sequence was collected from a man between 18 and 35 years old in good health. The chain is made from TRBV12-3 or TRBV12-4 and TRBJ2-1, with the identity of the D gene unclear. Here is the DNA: TGCGCCAGCAGGTTATTGGGGAAAGACAATGAGCAGTTCTTC. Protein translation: CASRLLGKDNEQFF.